One and the same sample provided the 6 T cell receptor beta chains below, sequenced in a study of shared clonotypes between healthy human individuals. TCRdb keeps only in-frame clones here, not all; method: immunoSEQ multiplex PCR. The sample gives approximately 470,000 clones, approximately 84% of which show up once; about 13% is in the top ten. The specimen was PBMCs. The receptors here all came from a woman aged 40 to 50 in good health. Some clones in this sample may be carry-over from other donors' samples.

Notes on this clone: A far larger clone is one base from this, pointing to a likely read error. At the DNA level, this CDR3 is encoded by other sequences in the same sample as well. The J gene is TRBJ1-5, the V gene TRBV23-1; D ambiguous. TRBV23-1 is placed among ORFs of uncertain function. The CDR3 has 14 residues. V lost 0 bases and J 8 bases, leaving 11 bases between the germline ends. For the CDR3, the DNA is TGCGCCAGCAGTCAATCCTCCTGGCCGGAGCCCCAGCATTTT. Its protein is CASSQSSWPEPQHF.

This clone has only a few counts. V and J are TRBV20-1 and TRBJ2-1; D is undetermined. The germline V gene has CDR1 DFQATT and CDR2 SNEGSKA (reference sequence). This CDR3 has 10 residues. The V and J ends lost 5 bases and 3 bases respectively, with 2 bases between them. The CDR3 sequence: CSADYNEQFF. The CDR3 DNA reads as TGCAGTGCTGACTACAATGAGCAGTTCTTC.

Comment on this clone: One end of the junction is discordant with germline, which a read error may explain. This sequence joins TRBV7-9 and TRBJ2-2, with 9 positions matching TRBD2. This CDR3 comprises 15 residues. Germline loops: CDR1 SEHNR, CDR2 FQNEAQ (reference sequence). CDR3 amino acids: CTSSLVAGGTGELFF. CDR3 bases: TGCACCAGCAGCTTGGTGGCGGGAGGGACCGGGGAGCTGTTTTTT.

This clone has a handful of counts. The chain joins TRBV19 to TRBJ1-5; D unclear. The CDR3 spans 15 residues. V was cut by 1 base and J by 0 bases, with 7 bases left in between. Germline-derived CDR1 and CDR2 are LNHDA and SQIVND (reference sequence). CDR3 amino acids: CASSIVGYSNQPQHF. The DNA of the CDR3 is TGTGCCAGTAGTATAGTTGGCTATAGCAATCAGCCCCAGCATTTT.

Of note for this clone: A far larger clone is one base from this, pointing to a likely read error. Other DNA sequences in the sample encode the same CDR3. J is TRBJ1-2 and V is TRBV7-2; D remains ambiguous. Trimming took off 5 bases at V and 5 bases at J, with 12 bases between the two ends. Looked up from germline, CDR1 is SGHTA and CDR2 is FQGNSA. CDR3 length: 13 amino acids. The CDR3 DNA reads as TGTGCCAGCAGCCCAACTCCTGGGTATGGCTACACCTTC. Protein product: CASSPTPGYGYTF.

The chain joins TRBV5-1 to TRBJ2-2; 9 positions match TRBD2. Germline V lookup: CDR1 SGHRS, CDR2 YFSETQ. Trimming removed 7 bases from V and 7 bases from J; junction bases left unmatched: 8. This CDR3 region has 14 residues. CDR3 DNA: TGCGCCAGCGGAGGGGAGACTAGCGGCGGGGAGCTGTTTTTT. Translating gives CASGGETSGGELFF.